This TCR beta chain was sequenced during a study of T-cell memory formation after mild COVID-19. The V and J ends lost 3 bases and 2 bases respectively, with 14 bases between them. CDR1 and CDR2 (germline): SGHRS, YFSETQ. The CDR3 totals 15 residues. Sample barcodes and UMIs were carried by the TCR alpha and TCR beta cDNA libraries that 5'RACE generated with constant-segment primers. TCRdb reprocessed the 5' RACE reads via MiXCR and lists one record per CDR3 protein. The sample consists of about 560,000 distinct CDR3 sequences, around 17% of them appearing once. This clonotype was detected only a few times.

Sequencing was performed on PBMCs or a T cell subset sorted from them (not recorded which). The chain uses TRBV5-1 and TRBJ2-5; D is possibly TRBD1 (6 bases). The sequence was obtained from an adult woman who had mild COVID-19 (a few samples of this study predate the infection). Cell type and time point are not known. The CDR3 is CASSSEDRWQETQYF. The CDR3, as DNA: TGCGCCAGCAGCTCGGAAGACAGGTGGCAAGAGACCCAGTACTTC.